This T cell receptor (beta chain) was documented in a study of shared clonotypes between healthy human individuals. As to this clone: This specimen includes other DNA sequences encoding the same CDR3.

The genomic DNA of each subset was split evenly across several immunoSEQ plates. Each replicate PCR on the sorted subsets used approximately 180 ng DNA (around 30,000 T cell genomes). The assay was immunoSEQ multiplex PCR, and TCRdb's table has in-frame clones only and misses some. Of around 720,000 clones detected, roughly 73% appear once; the ten largest clones hold 1.5% to 2%. This CDR3 has 13 residues. V shed 0 bases and J shed 1 base, with 2 bases lying between them. CDR1 and CDR2 from the germline V gene are MNHNY and SVGAGI (reference sequence). What was sequenced was memory CD4+ T cells sorted from blood. Subset here: CD45RA-negative fraction. The chain uses TRBV6-6 and TRBJ2-3; no reliable D call. The sequence came from a woman between 25 and 40 years old in good health. The CDR3 DNA sequence: TGTGCCAGCAGTTACTCTGGCACAGATACGCAGTATTTT. This encodes CASSYSGTDTQYF.